This TCR beta chain is from a study of T cell responses to AZD1222 COVID-19 vaccine. To note about this clone: Antigen unknown.

General study results and limits: Close to half of all spike-specific TCRs reportedly target regions of the variants that are unmutated. It was only six AZD1222 recipients who were seropositive at baseline. Clonal diversity was possibly underestimated, and white British individuals and females predominated among donors.

Profiled with immunoSEQ multiplex PCR; TCRdb holds only in-frame clones, not every one. The table includes roughly 180,000 clones, more than 85% detected once. Investigators merged groups given second doses at roughly 4 or roughly 12 weeks. Trimming took off 5 bases at V and 5 bases at J, with 12 bases between the two ends. The CDR3 consists of 13 residues. Germline CDR1 is SGHTA and CDR2 is FQGNSA. The sequencing used peripheral blood, collected 28 days after the second AZD1222 dose. This sequence originates from an adult who received the AZD1222 COVID-19 vaccine. V and J are TRBV7-2 and TRBJ2-5, with D unclear. In DNA form, the CDR3 reads TGTGCCAGCAGCCGTGGGGAAGGGGAGACCCAGTACTTC. Encoded protein: CASSRGEGETQYF.